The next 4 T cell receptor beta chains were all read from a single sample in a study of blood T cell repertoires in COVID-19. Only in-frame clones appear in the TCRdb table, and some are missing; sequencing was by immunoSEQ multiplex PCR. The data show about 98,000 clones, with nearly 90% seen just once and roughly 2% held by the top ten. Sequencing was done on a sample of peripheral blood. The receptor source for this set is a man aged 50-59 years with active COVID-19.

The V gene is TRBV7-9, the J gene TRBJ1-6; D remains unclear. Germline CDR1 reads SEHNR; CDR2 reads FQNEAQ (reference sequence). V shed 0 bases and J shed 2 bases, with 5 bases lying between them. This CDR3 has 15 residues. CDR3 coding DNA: TGTGCCAGCAGCTTAGCAACAGCCTATAATTCACCCCTCCACTTT. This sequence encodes CASSLATAYNSPLHF. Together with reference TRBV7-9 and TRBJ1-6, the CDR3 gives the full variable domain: DTGVSQNPRHKITKRGQNVTFRCDPISEHNRLYWYRQTLGQGPEFLTYFQNEAQLEKSRLLSDRFSAERPKGSFSTLEIQRTEQGDSAMYLCASSLATAYNSPLHFGNGTRLTVT.

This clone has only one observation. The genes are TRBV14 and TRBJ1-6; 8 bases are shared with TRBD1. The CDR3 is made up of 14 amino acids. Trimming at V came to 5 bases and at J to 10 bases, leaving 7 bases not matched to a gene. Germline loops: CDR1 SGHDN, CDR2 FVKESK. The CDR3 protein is CASSERQGRSPLHF. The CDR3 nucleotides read TGTGCCAGCAGCGAGCGACAGGGGAGGTCACCCCTCCACTTT.

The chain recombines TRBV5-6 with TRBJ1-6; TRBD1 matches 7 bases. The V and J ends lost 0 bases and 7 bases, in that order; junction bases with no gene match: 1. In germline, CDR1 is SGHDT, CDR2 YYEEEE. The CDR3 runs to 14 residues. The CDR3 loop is CASSLGRGNSPLHF. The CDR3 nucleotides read TGTGCCAGCAGCTTGGGCAGGGGGAATTCACCCCTCCACTTT.

CDR3 sequence reads: CASSQGDGGYTF. In DNA, the CDR3 is TGTGCCAGCAGCCAAGGAGACGGGGGCTACACCTTC. The chain has TRBV14 and TRBJ1-2; no reliable D call. This CDR3 is built from 12 residues. V gave up 1 base and J gave up 8 bases, with 8 bases separating them. Per the germline V gene, CDR1 is SGHDN and CDR2 is FVKESK.